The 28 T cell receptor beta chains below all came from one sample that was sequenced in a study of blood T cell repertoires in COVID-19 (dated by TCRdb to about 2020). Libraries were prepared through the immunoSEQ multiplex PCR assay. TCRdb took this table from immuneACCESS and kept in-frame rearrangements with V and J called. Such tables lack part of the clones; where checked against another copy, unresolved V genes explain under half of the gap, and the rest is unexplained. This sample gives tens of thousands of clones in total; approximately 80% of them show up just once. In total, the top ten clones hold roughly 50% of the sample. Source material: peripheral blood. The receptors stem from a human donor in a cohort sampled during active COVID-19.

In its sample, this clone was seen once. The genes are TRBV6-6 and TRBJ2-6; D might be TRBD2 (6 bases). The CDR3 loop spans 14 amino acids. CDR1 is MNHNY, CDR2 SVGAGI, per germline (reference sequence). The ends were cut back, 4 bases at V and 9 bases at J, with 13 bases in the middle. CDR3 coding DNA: TGTGCCAGCAGTTCCGGGCAGGGAGGCAACGTCCTGACTTTC. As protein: CASSSGQGGNVLTF.

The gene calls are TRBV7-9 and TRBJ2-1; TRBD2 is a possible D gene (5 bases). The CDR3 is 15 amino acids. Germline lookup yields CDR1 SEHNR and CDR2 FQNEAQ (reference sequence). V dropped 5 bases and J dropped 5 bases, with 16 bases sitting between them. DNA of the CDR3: TGTGCCAGCAGCCACCGACGGAGGATCAACAATGAGCAGTTCTTC. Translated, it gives CASSHRRRINNEQFF.

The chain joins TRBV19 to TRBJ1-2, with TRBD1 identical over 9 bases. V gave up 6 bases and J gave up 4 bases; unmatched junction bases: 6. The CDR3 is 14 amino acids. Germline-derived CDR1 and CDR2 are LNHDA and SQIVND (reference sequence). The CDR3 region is CASRPGQGTYGYTF. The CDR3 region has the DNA TGTGCCAGTAGACCGGGACAGGGTACCTATGGCTACACCTTC.

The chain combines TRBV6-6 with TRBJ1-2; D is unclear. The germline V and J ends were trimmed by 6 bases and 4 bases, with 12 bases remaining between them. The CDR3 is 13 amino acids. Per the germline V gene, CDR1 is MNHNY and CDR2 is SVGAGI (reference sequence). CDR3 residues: CASSPREGYGYTF. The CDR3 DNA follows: TGTGCCAGCAGCCCAAGGGAGGGCTATGGCTACACCTTC.

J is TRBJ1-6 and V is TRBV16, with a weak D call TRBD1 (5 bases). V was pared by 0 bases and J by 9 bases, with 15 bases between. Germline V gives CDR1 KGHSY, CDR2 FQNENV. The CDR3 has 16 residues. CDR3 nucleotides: TGTGCCAGCAGCCAATCCGCACAGGCGGGGGGTTCACCCCTCCACTTT. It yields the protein CASSQSAQAGGSPLHF.

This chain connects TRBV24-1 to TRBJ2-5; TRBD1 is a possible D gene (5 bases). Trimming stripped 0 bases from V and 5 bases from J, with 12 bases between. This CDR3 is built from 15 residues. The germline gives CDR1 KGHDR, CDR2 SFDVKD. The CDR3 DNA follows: TGTGCCACCAGTGATTTGATTTTTAGGGGCGAGACCCAGTACTTC. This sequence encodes CATSDLIFRGETQYF.

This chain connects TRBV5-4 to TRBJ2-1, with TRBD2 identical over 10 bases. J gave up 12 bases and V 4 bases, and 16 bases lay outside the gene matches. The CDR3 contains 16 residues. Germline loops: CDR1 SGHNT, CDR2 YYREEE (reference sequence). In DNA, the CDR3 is TGTGCCAGCAGCCCACAAGGAACTAGCGGGACCTTCGGGCAGTTCTTC. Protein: CASSPQGTSGTFGQFF.

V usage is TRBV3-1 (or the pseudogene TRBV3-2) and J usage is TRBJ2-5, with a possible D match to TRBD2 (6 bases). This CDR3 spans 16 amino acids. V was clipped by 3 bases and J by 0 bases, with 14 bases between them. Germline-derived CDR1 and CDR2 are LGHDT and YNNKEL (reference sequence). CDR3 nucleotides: TGTGCCAGCAGCCAGCGGGGAATCGCGGACCAAGAGACCCAGTACTTC. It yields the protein CASSQRGIADQETQYF.

The CDR3 nucleotides are TGTGCCAGCAGCGTTACGGACTCCGGGACTGGAAACACCATATATTTT. This translates into CASSVTDSGTGNTIYF. The chain carries TRBV9 and TRBJ1-3; no reliable D call. Trimming shortened V by 2 bases and J by 2 bases, and 14 bases separated the two germline ends. Germline V gene data show CDR1 as SGDLS and CDR2 as YYNGEE. This CDR3 region has 16 residues.

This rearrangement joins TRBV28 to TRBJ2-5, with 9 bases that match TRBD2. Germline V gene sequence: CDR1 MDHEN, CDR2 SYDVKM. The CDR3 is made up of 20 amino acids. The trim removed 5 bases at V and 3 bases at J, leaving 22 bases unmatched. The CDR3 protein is CASSPAGAGGPGRSKETQYF. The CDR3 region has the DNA TGTGCCAGCAGTCCCGCCGGTGCGGGAGGGCCAGGGCGAAGCAAAGAGACCCAGTACTTC.

The CDR3 sequence: CASSLASGGYEQYF. The CDR3 DNA is TGCGCCAGCAGCTTGGCCTCGGGTGGATACGAGCAGTACTTC. J is TRBJ2-7 and V is TRBV5-1, with unresolved D. The CDR3 has 14 residues. In germline, CDR1 is SGHRS, CDR2 YFSETQ. Between the trimmed V and J ends, which lost 0 bases and 4 bases, there was a span of 11 bases.

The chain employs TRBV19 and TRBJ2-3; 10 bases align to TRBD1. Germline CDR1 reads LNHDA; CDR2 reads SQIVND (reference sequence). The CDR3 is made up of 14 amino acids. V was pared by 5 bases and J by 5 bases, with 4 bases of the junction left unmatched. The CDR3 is CASSRGTGEDTQYF. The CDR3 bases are TGTGCCAGTAGTCGCGGGACAGGGGAAGATACGCAGTATTTT.

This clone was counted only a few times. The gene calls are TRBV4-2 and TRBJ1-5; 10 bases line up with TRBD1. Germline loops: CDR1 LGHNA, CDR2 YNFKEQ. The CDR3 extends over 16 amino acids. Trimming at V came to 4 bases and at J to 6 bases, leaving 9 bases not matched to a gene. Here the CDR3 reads CASSLRPGTGAQPQHF. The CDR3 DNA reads TGTGCCAGCAGCCTTAGACCCGGGACAGGGGCTCAGCCCCAGCATTTT.

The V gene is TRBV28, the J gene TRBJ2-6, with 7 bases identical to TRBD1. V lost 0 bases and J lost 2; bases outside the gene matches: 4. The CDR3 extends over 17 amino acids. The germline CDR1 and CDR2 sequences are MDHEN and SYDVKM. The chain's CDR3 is CASSLWSRGTGANVLTF. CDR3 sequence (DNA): TGTGCCAGCAGTTTATGGTCCAGGGGGACTGGGGCCAACGTCCTGACTTTC.

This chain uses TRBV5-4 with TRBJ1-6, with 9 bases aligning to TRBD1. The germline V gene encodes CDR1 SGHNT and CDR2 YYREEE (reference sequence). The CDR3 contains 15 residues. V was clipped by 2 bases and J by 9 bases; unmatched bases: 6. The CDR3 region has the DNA TGTGCCAGCAGCTTCCTGGGACAGGGAATTTCACCCCTCCACTTT. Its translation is CASSFLGQGISPLHF.

This CDR3 is CASSYSKGGGTGELFF. DNA of the CDR3: TGTGCCAGCAGTTACTCAAAAGGCGGCGGGACCGGGGAGCTGTTTTTT. This rearrangement joins TRBV6-6 to TRBJ2-2, with D possibly being TRBD2 (5 bases). The germline V gene encodes CDR1 MNHNY and CDR2 SVGAGI (reference sequence). This CDR3 has 16 residues. V gave up 0 bases and J gave up 5 bases, with 13 bases separating them.

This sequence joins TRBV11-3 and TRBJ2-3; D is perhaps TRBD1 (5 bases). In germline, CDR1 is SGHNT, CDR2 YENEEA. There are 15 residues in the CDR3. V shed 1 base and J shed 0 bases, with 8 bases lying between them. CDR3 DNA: TGTGCCAGCAGCTTAGTAGGGGCGAGCACAGATACGCAGTATTTT. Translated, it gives CASSLVGASTDTQYF.

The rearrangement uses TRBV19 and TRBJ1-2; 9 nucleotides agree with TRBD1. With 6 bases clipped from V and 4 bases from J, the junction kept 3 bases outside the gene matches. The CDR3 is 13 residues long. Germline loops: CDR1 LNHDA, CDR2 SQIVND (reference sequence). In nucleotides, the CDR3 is TGTGCCAGTAGCACAGGGGGCCTCTATGGCTACACCTTC. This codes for CASSTGGLYGYTF.

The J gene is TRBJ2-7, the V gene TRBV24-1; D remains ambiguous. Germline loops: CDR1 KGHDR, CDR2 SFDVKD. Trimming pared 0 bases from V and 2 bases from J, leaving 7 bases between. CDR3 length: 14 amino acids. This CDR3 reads CATSDLSEPYEQYF. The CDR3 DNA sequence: TGTGCCACCAGTGATTTGTCGGAGCCCTACGAGCAGTACTTC.

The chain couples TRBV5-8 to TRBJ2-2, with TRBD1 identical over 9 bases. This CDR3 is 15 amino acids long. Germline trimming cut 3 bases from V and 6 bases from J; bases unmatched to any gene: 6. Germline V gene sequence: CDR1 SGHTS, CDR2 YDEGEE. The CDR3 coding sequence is TGTGCCAGCAGCTACCACAGGGGGCGGTCCGGGGAGCTGTTTTTT. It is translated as CASSYHRGRSGELFF.

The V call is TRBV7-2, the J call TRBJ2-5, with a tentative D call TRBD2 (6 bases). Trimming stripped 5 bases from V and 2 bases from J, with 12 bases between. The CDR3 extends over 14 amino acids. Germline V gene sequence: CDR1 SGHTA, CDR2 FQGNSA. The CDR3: CASSPRDWQETQYF. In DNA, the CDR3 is TGTGCCAGCAGCCCTCGGGACTGGCAAGAGACCCAGTACTTC.

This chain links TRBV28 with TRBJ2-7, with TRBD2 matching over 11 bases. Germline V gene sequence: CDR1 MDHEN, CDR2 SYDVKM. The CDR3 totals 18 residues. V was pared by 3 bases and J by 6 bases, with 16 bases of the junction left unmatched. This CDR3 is CASSLTQGLAGAAVEQYF. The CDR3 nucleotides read TGTGCCAGCAGTTTGACCCAAGGACTAGCGGGTGCGGCGGTCGAGCAGTACTTC.

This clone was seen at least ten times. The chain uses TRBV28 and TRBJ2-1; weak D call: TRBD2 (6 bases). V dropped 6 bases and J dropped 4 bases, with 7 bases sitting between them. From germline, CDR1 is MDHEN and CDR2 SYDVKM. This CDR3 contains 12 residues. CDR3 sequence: CASRREYNEQFF. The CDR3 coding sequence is TGTGCCAGCAGACGGGAGTACAATGAGCAGTTCTTC.

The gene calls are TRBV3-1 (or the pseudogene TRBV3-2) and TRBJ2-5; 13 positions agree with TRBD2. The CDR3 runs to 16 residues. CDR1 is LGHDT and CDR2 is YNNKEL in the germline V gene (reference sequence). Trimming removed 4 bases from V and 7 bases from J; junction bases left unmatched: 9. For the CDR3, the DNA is TGTGCCAGCAGCCCGGGACTAGCGGGATTAATAGGGACCCAGTACTTC. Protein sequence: CASSPGLAGLIGTQYF.

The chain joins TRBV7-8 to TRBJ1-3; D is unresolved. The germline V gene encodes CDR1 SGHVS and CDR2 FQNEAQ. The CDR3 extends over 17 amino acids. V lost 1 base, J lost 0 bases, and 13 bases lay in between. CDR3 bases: TGTGCCAGCAGCTTAGGAGGAGTCCGGAGCTCTGGAAACACCATATATTTT. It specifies CASSLGGVRSSGNTIYF.

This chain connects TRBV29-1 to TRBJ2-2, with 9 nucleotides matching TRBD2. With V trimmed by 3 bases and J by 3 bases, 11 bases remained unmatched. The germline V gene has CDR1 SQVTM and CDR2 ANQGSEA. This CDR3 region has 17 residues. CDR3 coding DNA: TGCAGCGTTGAGTTTATTCGGCGGGAGGGTCACACCGGGGAGCTGTTTTTT. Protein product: CSVEFIRREGHTGELFF.

The CDR3 protein is CASSLWTGSQNSPLHF. CDR3 in DNA: TGTGCCAGCAGCCTTTGGACAGGGAGTCAGAATTCACCCCTCCACTTT. V usage is TRBV14 and J usage is TRBJ1-6; TRBD1 matches at 8 bases. This CDR3 comprises 16 residues. Per the germline V gene, CDR1 is SGHDN and CDR2 is FVKESK. With V trimmed by 4 bases and J by 7 bases, 9 bases remained unmatched.

The CDR3 DNA reads as TGTGCCAGCAGCGTTGTCTCGACAGGGGGCACTGAGCAGTTCTTC. Protein: CASSVVSTGGTEQFF. This chain connects TRBV9 to TRBJ2-1, with 10 bases lining up with TRBD1. V was clipped by 2 bases and J by 9 bases; unmatched bases: 8. Germline V gene sequence: CDR1 SGDLS, CDR2 YYNGEE. This CDR3 is 15 amino acids long.